These T cell receptor beta chains were read from a single sample in a study of early T cells in non-severe SARS-CoV-2 infection. TCRdb re-called the 5' RACE reads through MiXCR, storing one row per CDR3 protein. The sample lists roughly 20,000 distinct CDR3 sequences; 3.5% to 4.5% were seen once. Material: whole blood. The receptors originated from an adult who was a healthcare worker with PCR-confirmed SARS-CoV-2 infection or an uninfected control (not recorded which). The CDR3 runs from the conserved cysteine through the conserved F or W. A D gene is named only where the DNA matches it firmly. Clone size appears in some rows only: once, few, many, or a class for an expanded clone.

d_call clone_size j_call v_call cdr3_aa cdr3_nt
NA many TRBJ2-1 TRBV5-1 CASSPRTAYNEQFF TGCGCCAGCAGCCCCAGGACGGCTTACAATGAGCAGTTCTTC
NA many TRBJ2-1 TRBV4-3 CASSQEGLAYNEQFF TGCGCCAGCAGCCAAGAGGGGCTGGCTTACAATGAGCAGTTCTTC
TRBD2 many TRBJ2-5 TRBV11-2 CASTLRERERRETQYF TGTGCCAGCACCCTGAGGGAGCGGGAGAGGCGAGAGACCCAGTACTTC
TRBD1 medium-sized TRBJ1-6 TRBV20-1 CSAEGQGNSPLHF TGCAGTGCTGAAGGACAGGGGAATTCACCCCTCCACTTT
TRBD2 many TRBJ2-5 TRBV3-1 CASSQSILPLAGQETQYF TGTGCCAGCAGCCAATCCATTCTTCCCCTAGCGGGGCAAGAGACCCAGTACTTC
TRBD1 medium-sized TRBJ1-1 TRBV3-1 CASSLTGGTTEAFF TGTGCCAGCAGCCTCACAGGGGGCACTACTGAAGCTTTCTTT
NA many TRBJ2-3 TRBV4-3 CASSQDYGGTDTQYF TGCGCCAGCAGCCAAGATTACGGAGGCACAGATACGCAGTATTTT
NA many TRBJ1-4 TRBV28 CASGTGTGHRLFF TGTGCCAGCGGGACCGGGACGGGACACAGACTGTTTTTT
NA many TRBJ2-7 TRBV20-1 CSASAGSSYEQYF TGCAGTGCTAGCGCGGGAAGCTCCTACGAGCAGTACTTC
TRBD1 medium-sized TRBJ1-5 TRBV6-5 CASSYSTGTDQPQHF TGTGCCAGCAGTTACTCGACCGGGACAGATCAGCCCCAGCATTTT
TRBD2 many TRBJ2-7 TRBV7-2 CASTPGGGGDEQYF TGTGCCAGCACTCCGGGGGGTGGAGGCGACGAGCAGTACTTC
NA many TRBJ2-1 TRBV6-2/TRBV6-3 CASTNRDWYNEQFF TGTGCCAGCACCAACCGGGACTGGTACAATGAGCAGTTCTTC
TRBD2 many TRBJ2-3 TRBV5-1 CASSPGLAGGTDTQYF TGCGCCAGCAGCCCGGGACTAGCGGGGGGCACAGATACGCAGTATTTT
TRBD1 many TRBJ1-2 TRBV29-1 CSVWTGEGGYTF TGCAGCGTCTGGACAGGGGAGGGAGGCTACACCTTC
NA NA TRBJ2-7 TRBV7-2 CASSLRVRYEQYF TGTGCCAGCAGCTTACGTGTTAGGTACGAGCAGTACTTC
NA many TRBJ1-5 TRBV19 CASSIDRDPNQPQHF TGTGCCAGTAGTATAGACAGGGACCCCAATCAGCCCCAGCATTTT
NA many TRBJ2-1 TRBV12-3/TRBV12-4 CASSLSLNEQFF TGTGCCAGCAGTCTTAGTCTGAATGAGCAGTTCTTC
TRBD2 many TRBJ2-3 TRBV7-7 CASSLLGGTSGTDTQYF TGTGCTAGCAGCTTACTTGGCGGGACTAGCGGCACAGATACGCAGTATTTT
TRBD2 many TRBJ2-7 TRBV9 CASSVQPGGEQYF TGTGCCAGCAGCGTGCAACCGGGAGGCGAGCAGTACTTC
NA many TRBJ1-3 TRBV6-5 CASRLLAGSNTIYF TGTGCCAGCAGACTACTGGCAGGGTCAAACACCATATATTTT
TRBD1 many TRBJ2-7 TRBV12-3/TRBV12-4 CASRGTATLEQYF TGTGCCAGCAGGGGGACAGCCACCCTCGAGCAGTACTTC
TRBD2 many TRBJ2-1 TRBV4-2 CASSHPTLKRGAYNEQFF TGTGCCAGCAGCCACCCCACCTTGAAGCGGGGAGCCTACAATGAGCAGTTCTTC
TRBD2 medium-sized TRBJ2-3 TRBV12-3/TRBV12-4 CASSFRLAGDLTDTQYF TGTGCCAGCAGTTTCCGACTAGCGGGGGACCTCACAGATACGCAGTATTTT
NA many TRBJ1-1 TRBV3-1 CASSLGSNTEAFF TGTGCCAGCAGCCTAGGATCGAACACTGAAGCTTTCTTT
NA many TRBJ1-1 TRBV28 CASAGTMNTEAFF TGTGCCAGTGCCGGGACAATGAACACTGAAGCTTTCTTT
TRBD2 many TRBJ2-3 TRBV4-1 CASSRGTGTSGTDTQYF TGCGCCAGCAGCCGAGGTACCGGGACTAGCGGGACAGATACGCAGTATTTT
TRBD2 many TRBJ2-7 TRBV3-1 CASSPGTSGSYEQYF TGTGCCAGCAGCCCAGGGACTAGCGGTTCCTACGAGCAGTACTTC
NA many TRBJ1-5 TRBV15 CATSRGRLGNQPQHF TGTGCCACCAGCAGAGGGAGGCTGGGCAATCAGCCCCAGCATTTT
TRBD2 many TRBJ2-1 TRBV2 CASSVPGTSFDEQFF TGTGCCAGCAGTGTTCCCGGGACTAGCTTCGATGAGCAGTTCTTC
TRBD2 many TRBJ2-3 TRBV9 CASSVAGGLLGDTQYF TGTGCCAGCAGCGTAGCGGGGGGGCTCTTAGGAGATACGCAGTATTTT
TRBD1 NA TRBJ2-1 TRBV6-4 CASSDRDREANEQFF TGTGCCAGCAGTGACCGGGACAGGGAGGCCAATGAGCAGTTCTTC
NA many TRBJ2-5 TRBV6-1 CASSEGAGIQYF TGTGCCAGCAGTGAAGGTGCAGGGATCCAGTACTTC
TRBD2 medium-sized TRBJ2-7 TRBV27 CASSFVSGRGYEQYF TGTGCCAGCAGTTTCGTTAGCGGGAGGGGGTACGAGCAGTACTTC
TRBD1 many TRBJ1-1 TRBV4-3 CASSHEGQARTEAFF TGCGCCAGCAGCCATGAGGGACAGGCGCGGACTGAAGCTTTCTTT
TRBD1 many TRBJ1-1 TRBV11-3 CASSPHPGGQEAFF TGTGCCAGCAGCCCCCATCCAGGGGGACAGGAAGCTTTCTTT
NA medium-sized TRBJ1-6 TRBV6-1 CASVQGYNSPLHF TGTGCCAGCGTTCAGGGTTATAATTCACCCCTCCACTTT
TRBD2 few TRBJ2-7 TRBV30 CAWSAGGGAYEQYF TGTGCCTGGAGTGCCGGGGGGGGCGCCTACGAGCAGTACTTC
NA many TRBJ2-5 TRBV5-5 CASSLRGRQETQYF TGTGCCAGCAGCTTGCGAGGAAGGCAAGAGACCCAGTACTTC
NA few TRBJ1-6 TRBV4-3 CASSQVNRDSPLHF TGCGCCAGCAGCCAAGTAAACAGGGACTCACCCCTCCACTTT
NA many TRBJ2-5 TRBV5-4 CASSPAGRQGETQYF TGTGCCAGCAGCCCCGCCGGACGGCAAGGGGAGACCCAGTACTTC
TRBD1 many TRBJ1-1 TRBV7-8 CASSLQGGSTEAFF TGTGCCAGCAGCTTACAGGGGGGAAGCACTGAAGCTTTCTTT
NA many TRBJ2-1 TRBV11-2 CASSLEAAAYNEQFF TGTGCCAGCAGCTTAGAAGCGGCAGCCTACAATGAGCAGTTCTTC
TRBD1 many TRBJ1-2 TRBV12-3/TRBV12-4 CASSRQGGVSGYTF TGTGCCAGCAGCCGACAGGGCGGAGTAAGTGGCTACACCTTC
NA many TRBJ2-2 TRBV7-6 CASSSPRGPSNTGELFF TGTGCCAGCAGCTCCCCTAGGGGACCGTCGAACACCGGGGAGCTGTTTTTT
NA many TRBJ2-5 TRBV12-3/TRBV12-4 CASSRGSAGQETQYF TGTGCCAGCAGCCGGGGATCGGCTGGACAAGAGACCCAGTACTTC
NA many TRBJ2-5 TRBV11-2 CASSLRERETQYF TGTGCCAGCAGCCTCCGGGAGAGAGAGACCCAGTACTTC
NA many TRBJ1-2 TRBV7-6 CASSLDRTNGYTF TGTGCCAGCAGCTTAGACAGGACTAATGGCTACACCTTC
TRBD2 many TRBJ2-1 TRBV6-6 CASNRREGSIEQFF TGTGCCAGCAATCGGCGGGAGGGGAGTATTGAGCAGTTCTTC
NA many TRBJ1-6 TRBV10-1 CASSPSGTSPLHF TGCGCCAGCAGCCCCAGTGGGACCTCACCCCTCCACTTT
TRBD1 many TRBJ1-4 TRBV20-1 CSAGTGANEKLFF TGCAGTGCCGGGACAGGGGCTAATGAAAAACTGTTTTTT
TRBD2 few TRBJ2-5 TRBV7-9 CASSPHGRGRAKETQYF TGTGCCAGCAGCCCCCATGGCCGCGGGAGGGCCAAAGAGACCCAGTACTTC
TRBD1 NA TRBJ1-5 TRBV12-3/TRBV12-4 CASTPTGRNDQPQHF TGTGCCAGCACCCCGACAGGGCGAAATGATCAGCCCCAGCATTTT